This entry lists 2 T cell receptor beta chains sequenced from one sample in a study of blood T cell repertoires in COVID-19. TCRdb's table, derived via immunoSEQ multiplex PCR, lists solely in-frame clones and lacks some. The repertoire holds 150,000 to 200,000 clones, roughly 79% seen once, with about 26% in the top ten. Sequencing was done on a sample of peripheral blood. The receptors were gathered from a woman aged 70 to 79 with acute or convalescent COVID-19.

V and J are TRBV3-1 (or the pseudogene TRBV3-2) and TRBJ2-1; D unclear. Deletions cut 5 bases from V and 7 bases from J, with 6 bases between. There are 11 residues in the CDR3. CDR1 and CDR2 from the germline V gene are LGHDT and YNNKEL (reference sequence). This CDR3 is CASSFRNEQFF. DNA for the CDR3: TGTGCCAGCAGCTTCCGTAATGAGCAGTTCTTC.

The chain uses TRBV18 and TRBJ2-1; D is perhaps TRBD2 (7 bases). The germline gives CDR1 KGHSH, CDR2 LQKENI. V lost 3 bases to trimming and J lost 12 bases, with 21 bases between them. CDR3 length equals 15 residues. CDR3 coding DNA: TGTGCCAGCTCACCGTGGTCCTCTGGGGGGGCGAGGCAGTTCTTC. Its protein is CASSPWSSGGARQFF.